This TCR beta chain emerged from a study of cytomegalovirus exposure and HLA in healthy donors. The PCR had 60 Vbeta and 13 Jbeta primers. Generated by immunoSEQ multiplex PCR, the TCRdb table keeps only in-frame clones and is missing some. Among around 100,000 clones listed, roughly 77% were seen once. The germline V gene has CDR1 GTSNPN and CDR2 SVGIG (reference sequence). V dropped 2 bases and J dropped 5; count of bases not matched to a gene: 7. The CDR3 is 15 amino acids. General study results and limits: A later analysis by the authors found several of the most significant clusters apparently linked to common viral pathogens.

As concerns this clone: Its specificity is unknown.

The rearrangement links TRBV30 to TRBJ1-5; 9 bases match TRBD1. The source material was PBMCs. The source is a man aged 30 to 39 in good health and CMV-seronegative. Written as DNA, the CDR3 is TGTGCCTGGAGTACCGGACAGGGGAAATATCAGCCCCAGCATTTT. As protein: CAWSTGQGKYQPQHF.